Listed here is a single TCR beta chain. This record comes from a study of blood T cell repertoires in COVID-19. The method was immunoSEQ multiplex PCR; TCRdb's version includes in-frame clones alone and lacks a portion of them. The sample holds roughly 100,000 clones, roughly four fifths seen once. V shed 4 bases and J 9 bases; nucleotides not matched to a gene: 4. The CDR3 loop spans 13 amino acids. Germline loops: CDR1 SQVTM, CDR2 ANQGSEA. Sample: peripheral blood. This receptor was identified in a woman in her fifties or sixties with acute or convalescent COVID-19. This sequence joins TRBV29-1 and TRBJ2-1, with 12 bases aligning to TRBD1. This chain's CDR3 is CSVAGTGGGEQFF. CDR3 DNA: TGCAGCGTTGCTGGGACAGGGGGCGGTGAGCAGTTCTTC.